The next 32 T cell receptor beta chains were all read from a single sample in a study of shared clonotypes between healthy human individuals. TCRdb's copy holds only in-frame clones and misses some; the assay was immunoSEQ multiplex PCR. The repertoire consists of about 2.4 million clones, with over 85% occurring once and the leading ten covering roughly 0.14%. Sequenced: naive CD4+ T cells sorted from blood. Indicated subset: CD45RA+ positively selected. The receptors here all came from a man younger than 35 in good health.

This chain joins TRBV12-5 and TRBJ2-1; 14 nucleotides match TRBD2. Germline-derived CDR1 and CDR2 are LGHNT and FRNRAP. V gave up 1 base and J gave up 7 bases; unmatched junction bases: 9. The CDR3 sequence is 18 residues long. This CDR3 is CASGLGLAGGPSGNEQFF. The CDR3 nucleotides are TGTGCTAGTGGTTTGGGACTAGCGGGAGGGCCGAGTGGTAATGAGCAGTTCTTC. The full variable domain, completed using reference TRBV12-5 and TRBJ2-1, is DARVTQTPRHKVTEMGQEVTMRCQPILGHNTVFWYRQTMMQGLELLAYFRNRAPLDDSGMPKDRFSAEMPDATLATLKIQPSEPRDSAVYFCASGLGLAGGPSGNEQFFGPGTRLTVL.

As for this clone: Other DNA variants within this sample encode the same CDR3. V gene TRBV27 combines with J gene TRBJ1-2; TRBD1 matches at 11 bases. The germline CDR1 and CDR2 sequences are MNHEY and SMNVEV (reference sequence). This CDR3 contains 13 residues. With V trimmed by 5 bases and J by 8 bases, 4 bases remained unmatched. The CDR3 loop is CASSAGQGGGYTF. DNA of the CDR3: TGTGCCAGCAGTGCGGGACAGGGGGGGGGCTACACCTTC.

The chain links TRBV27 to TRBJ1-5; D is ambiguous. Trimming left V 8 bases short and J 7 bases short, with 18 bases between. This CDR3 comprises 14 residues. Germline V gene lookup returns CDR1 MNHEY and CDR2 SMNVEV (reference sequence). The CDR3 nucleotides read TGTGCCAGCTCGCCGGCAGGCGTTCGGCAGCCCCAGCATTTT. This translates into CASSPAGVRQPQHF.

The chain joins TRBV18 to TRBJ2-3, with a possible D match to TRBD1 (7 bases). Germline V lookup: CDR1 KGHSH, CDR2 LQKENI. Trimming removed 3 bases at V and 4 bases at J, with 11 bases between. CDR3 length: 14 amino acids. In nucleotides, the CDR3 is TGTGCCAGCTCACCCACAGGGGAGGCAGATACGCAGTATTTT. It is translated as CASSPTGEADTQYF.

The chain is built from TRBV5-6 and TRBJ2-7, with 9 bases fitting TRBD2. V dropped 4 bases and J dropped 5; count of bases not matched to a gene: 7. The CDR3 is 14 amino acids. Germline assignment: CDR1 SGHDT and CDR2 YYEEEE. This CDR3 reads CASSPGTSTDEQYF. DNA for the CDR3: TGTGCCAGCAGCCCAGGGACTAGCACCGACGAGCAGTACTTC. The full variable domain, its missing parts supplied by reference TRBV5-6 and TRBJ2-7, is DAGVTQSPTHLIKTRGQQVTLRCSPKSGHDTVSWYQQALGQGPQFIFQYYEEEERQRGNFPDRFSGHQFPNYSSELNVNALLLGDSALYLCASSPGTSTDEQYFGPGTRLTVT.

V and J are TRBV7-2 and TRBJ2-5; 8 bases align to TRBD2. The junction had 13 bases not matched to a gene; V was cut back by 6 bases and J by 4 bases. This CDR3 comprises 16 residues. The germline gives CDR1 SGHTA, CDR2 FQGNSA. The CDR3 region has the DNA TGTGCCAGCAGGGCTCCGGAGCGGGGGTCGGGAGAGACCCAGTACTTC. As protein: CASRAPERGSGETQYF.

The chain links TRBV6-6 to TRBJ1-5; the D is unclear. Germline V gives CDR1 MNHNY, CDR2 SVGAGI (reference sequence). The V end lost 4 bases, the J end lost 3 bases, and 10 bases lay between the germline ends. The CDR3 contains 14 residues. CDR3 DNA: TGTGCCAGCAGTTCCCAGTTTACCAATCAGCCCCAGCATTTT. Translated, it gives CASSSQFTNQPQHF.

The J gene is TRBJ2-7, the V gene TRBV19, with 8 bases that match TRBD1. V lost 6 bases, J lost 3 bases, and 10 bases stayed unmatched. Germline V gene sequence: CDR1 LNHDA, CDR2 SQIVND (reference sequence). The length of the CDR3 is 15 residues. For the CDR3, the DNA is TGTGCCAGTAGAGGCCCGGGCAGGGGGCTCTACGAGCAGTACTTC. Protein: CASRGPGRGLYEQYF.

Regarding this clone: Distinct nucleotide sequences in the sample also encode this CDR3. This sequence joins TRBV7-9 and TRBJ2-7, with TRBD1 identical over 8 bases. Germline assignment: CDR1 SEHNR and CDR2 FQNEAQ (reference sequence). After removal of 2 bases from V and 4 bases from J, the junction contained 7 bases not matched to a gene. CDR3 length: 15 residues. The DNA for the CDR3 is TGTGCCAGCAGCTTATCAGGGGGCGCAAGTTACGAGCAGTACTTC. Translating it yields CASSLSGGASYEQYF.

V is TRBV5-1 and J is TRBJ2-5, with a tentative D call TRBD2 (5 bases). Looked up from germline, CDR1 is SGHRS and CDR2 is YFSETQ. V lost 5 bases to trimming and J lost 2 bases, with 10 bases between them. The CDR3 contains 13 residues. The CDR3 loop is CASRWTSQETQYF. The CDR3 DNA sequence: TGCGCCAGCAGGTGGACTTCACAAGAGACCCAGTACTTC. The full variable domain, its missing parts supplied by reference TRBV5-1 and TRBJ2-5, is KAGVTQTPRYLIKTRGQQVTLSCSPISGHRSVSWYQQTPGQGLQFLFEYFSETQRNKGNFPGRFSGRQFSNSRSEMNVSTLELGDSALYLCASRWTSQETQYFGPGTRLLVL.

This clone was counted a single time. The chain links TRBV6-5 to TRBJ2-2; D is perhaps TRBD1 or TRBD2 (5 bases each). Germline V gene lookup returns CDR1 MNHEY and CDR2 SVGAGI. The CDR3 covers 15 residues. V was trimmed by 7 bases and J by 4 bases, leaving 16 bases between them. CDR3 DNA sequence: TGTGCCAGCAAACTCGGGTCAGGGACCACCGGGGAGCTGTTTTTT. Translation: CASKLGSGTTGELFF.

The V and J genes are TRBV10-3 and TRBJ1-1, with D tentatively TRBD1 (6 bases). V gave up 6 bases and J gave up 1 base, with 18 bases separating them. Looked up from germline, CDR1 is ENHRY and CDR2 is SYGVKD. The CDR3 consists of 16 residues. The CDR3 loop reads CAISVDPRGGNTEAFF. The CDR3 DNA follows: TGTGCCATCAGCGTTGACCCCAGGGGCGGGAACACTGAAGCTTTCTTT.

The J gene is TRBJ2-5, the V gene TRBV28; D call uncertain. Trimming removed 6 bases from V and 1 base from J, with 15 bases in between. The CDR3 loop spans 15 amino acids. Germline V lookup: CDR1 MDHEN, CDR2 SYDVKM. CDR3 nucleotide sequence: TGTGCCAGCAGCTACCCCTGGCAGGCCCAAGAGACCCAGTACTTC. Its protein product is CASSYPWQAQETQYF.

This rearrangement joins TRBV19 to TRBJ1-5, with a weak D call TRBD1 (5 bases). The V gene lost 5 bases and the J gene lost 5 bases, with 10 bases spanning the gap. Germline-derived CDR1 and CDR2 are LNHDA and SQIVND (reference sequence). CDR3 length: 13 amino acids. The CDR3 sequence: CASSAARDQPQHF. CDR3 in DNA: TGTGCCAGTAGTGCCGCCAGGGATCAGCCCCAGCATTTT.

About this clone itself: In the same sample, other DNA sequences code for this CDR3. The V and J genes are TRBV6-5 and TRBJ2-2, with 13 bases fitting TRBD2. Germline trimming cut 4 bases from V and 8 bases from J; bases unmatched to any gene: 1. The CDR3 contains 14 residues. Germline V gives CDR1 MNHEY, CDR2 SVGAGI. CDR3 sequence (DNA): TGTGCCAGCAGTTTGGGACTAGCGGGAGGGGAGCTGTTTTTT. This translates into CASSLGLAGGELFF.

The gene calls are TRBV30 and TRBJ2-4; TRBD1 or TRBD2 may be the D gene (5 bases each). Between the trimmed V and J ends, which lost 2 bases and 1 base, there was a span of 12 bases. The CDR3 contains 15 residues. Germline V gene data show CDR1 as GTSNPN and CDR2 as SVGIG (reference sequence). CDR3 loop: CAWSRDLAAKNIQYF. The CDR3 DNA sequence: TGTGCCTGGAGTAGGGACCTGGCGGCCAAAAACATTCAGTACTTC. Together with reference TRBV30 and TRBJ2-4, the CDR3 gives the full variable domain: SQTIHQWPATLVQPVGSPLSLECTVEGTSNPNLYWYRQAAGRGLQLLFYSVGIGQISSEVPQNLSASRPQDRQFILSSKKLLLSDSGFYLCAWSRDLAAKNIQYFGAGTRLSVL.

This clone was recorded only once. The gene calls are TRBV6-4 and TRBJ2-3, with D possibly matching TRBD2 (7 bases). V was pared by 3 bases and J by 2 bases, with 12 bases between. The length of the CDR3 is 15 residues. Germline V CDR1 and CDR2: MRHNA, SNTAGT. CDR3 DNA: TGTGCCAGCAGTGAGGAGGGGGGGGTCACAGATACGCAGTATTTT. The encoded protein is CASSEEGGVTDTQYF.

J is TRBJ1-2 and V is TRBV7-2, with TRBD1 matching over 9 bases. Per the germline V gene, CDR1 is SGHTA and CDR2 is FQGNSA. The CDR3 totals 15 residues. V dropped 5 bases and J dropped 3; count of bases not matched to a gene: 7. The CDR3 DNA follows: TGTGCCAGCAGCCAAACAGGGGGCGGCGACTATGGCTACACCTTC. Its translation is CASSQTGGGDYGYTF.

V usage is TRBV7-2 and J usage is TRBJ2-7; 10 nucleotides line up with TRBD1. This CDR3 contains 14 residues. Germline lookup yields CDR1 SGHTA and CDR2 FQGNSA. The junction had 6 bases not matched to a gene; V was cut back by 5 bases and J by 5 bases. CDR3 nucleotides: TGTGCCAGCAGCCCAGACAGGGGGCGTGACGAGCAGTACTTC. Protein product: CASSPDRGRDEQYF.

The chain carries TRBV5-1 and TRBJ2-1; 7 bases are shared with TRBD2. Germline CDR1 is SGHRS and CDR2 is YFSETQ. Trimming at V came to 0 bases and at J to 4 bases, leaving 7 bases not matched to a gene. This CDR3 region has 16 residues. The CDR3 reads CASSLAFGGGYNEQFF. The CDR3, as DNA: TGCGCCAGCAGCTTGGCCTTCGGGGGAGGGTACAATGAGCAGTTCTTC.

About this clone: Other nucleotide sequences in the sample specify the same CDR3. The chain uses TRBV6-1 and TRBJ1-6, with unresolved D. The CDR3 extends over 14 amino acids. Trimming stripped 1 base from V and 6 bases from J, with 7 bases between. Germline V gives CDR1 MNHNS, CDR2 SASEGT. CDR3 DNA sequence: TGTGCCAGCAGTGAAGTGAGGGTTAATTCACCCCTCCACTTT. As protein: CASSEVRVNSPLHF.

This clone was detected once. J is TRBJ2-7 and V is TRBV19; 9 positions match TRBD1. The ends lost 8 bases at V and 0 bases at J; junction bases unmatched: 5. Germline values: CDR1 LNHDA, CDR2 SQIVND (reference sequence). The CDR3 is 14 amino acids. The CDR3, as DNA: TGTGCCAGTCGGGACAGGGCCAGCTCCTACGAGCAGTACTTC. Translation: CASRDRASSYEQYF.

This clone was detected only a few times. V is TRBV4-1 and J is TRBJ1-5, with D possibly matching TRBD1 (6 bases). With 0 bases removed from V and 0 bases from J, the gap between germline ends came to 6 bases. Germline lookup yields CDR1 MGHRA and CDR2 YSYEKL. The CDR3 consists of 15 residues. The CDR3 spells CASSQDRGSNQPQHF. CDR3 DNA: TGCGCCAGCAGCCAAGACAGGGGTAGCAATCAGCCCCAGCATTTT.

CDR3 DNA: TGTGCCAGCTCACGACAGGGCCCAAGCACAGATACGCAGTATTTT. Encoded protein: CASSRQGPSTDTQYF. The V call is TRBV18, the J call TRBJ2-3; 7 bases map to TRBD1. The ends lost 4 bases at V and 0 bases at J; junction bases unmatched: 4. The CDR3 is made up of 15 amino acids. The germline V gene has CDR1 KGHSH and CDR2 LQKENI.

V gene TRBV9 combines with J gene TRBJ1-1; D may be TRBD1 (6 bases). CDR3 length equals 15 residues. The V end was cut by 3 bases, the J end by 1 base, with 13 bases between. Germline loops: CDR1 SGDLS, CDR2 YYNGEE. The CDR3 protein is CASSAEGHRNTEAFF. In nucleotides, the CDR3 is TGTGCCAGCAGCGCCGAGGGACACCGGAACACTGAAGCTTTCTTT.

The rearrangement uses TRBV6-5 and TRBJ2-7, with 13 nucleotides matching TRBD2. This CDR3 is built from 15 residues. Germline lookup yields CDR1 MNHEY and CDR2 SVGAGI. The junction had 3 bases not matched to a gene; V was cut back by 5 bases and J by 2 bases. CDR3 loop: CASSLGTSGAYEQYF. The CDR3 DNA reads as TGTGCCAGCAGTCTCGGGACTAGCGGGGCCTACGAGCAGTACTTC.

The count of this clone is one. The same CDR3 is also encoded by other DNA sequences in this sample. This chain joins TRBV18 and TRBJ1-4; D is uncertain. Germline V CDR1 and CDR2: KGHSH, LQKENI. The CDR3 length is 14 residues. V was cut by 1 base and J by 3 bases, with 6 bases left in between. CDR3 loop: CASSPRGANEKLFF. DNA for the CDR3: TGTGCCAGCTCACCACGAGGAGCTAATGAAAAACTGTTTTTT.

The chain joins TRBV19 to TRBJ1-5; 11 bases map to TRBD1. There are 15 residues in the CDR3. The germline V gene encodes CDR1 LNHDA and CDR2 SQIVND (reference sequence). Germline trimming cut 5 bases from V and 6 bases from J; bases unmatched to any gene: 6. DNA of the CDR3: TGTGCCAGTAGTTTCGGGACAGGGGGTGTTCAGCCCCAGCATTTT. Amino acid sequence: CASSFGTGGVQPQHF.

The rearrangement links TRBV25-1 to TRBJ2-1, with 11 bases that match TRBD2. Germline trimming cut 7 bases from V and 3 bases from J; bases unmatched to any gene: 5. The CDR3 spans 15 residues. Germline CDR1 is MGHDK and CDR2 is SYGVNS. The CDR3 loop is CASNIAGGGYNEQFF. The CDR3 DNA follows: TGTGCCAGCAATATAGCGGGAGGGGGCTACAATGAGCAGTTCTTC.

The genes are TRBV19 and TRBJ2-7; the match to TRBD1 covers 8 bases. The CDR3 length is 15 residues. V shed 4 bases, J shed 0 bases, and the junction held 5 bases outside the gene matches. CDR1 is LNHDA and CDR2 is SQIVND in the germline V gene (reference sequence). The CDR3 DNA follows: TGTGCCAGTAGTACCACGGACAGGGTCTCCTACGAGCAGTACTTC. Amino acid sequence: CASSTTDRVSYEQYF.

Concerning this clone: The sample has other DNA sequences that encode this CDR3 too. CDR3 bases: TGCGCCAGCAGCTTAGCAGGGGATACAGATACGCAGTATTTT. This sequence encodes CASSLAGDTDTQYF. This chain uses TRBV5-1 with TRBJ2-3, with D possibly TRBD1 on 6 matching bases. Deletions cut 2 bases from V and 3 bases from J, with 10 bases between. The CDR3 has 14 residues. CDR1 is SGHRS, CDR2 YFSETQ, per germline.

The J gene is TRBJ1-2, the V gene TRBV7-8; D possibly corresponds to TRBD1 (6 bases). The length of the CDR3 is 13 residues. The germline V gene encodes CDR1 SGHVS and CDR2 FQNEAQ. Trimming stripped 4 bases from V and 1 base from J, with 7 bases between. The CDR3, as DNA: TGTGCCAGCAGCTGGGGGCTTAACTATGGCTACACCTTC. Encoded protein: CASSWGLNYGYTF. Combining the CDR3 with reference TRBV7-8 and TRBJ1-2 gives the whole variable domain GAGVSQSPRYKVAKRGQDVALRCDPISGHVSLFWYQQALGQGPEFLTYFQNEAQLDKSGLPSDRFFAERPEGSVSTLKIQRTQQEDSAVYLCASSWGLNYGYTFGSGTRLTVV.